These T cell receptor beta chains were read from a single sample in a study of CD8 T cells in ankylosing spondylitis. One entry per CDR3 protein results from TCRdb running MiXCR on the 5' RACE reads. The data contain 500,000 or so distinct CDR3 sequences, roughly 5.2% of them singletons. The sequencing sample was made of blood, either unsorted or a sorted T cell fraction (not recorded which). The receptors derive from a male donor with ankylosing spondylitis. The CDR3 runs from the conserved cysteine through the conserved F or W.

cdr3_aa | cdr3_length | j_call | v_call
CASSFDPGTEQFF | 13 | TRBJ2-1 | TRBV11-2
CSSKGLTSTDTQYF | 14 | TRBJ2-3 | TRBV20-1
CASRRAGYTYNEQFF | 15 | TRBJ2-1 | TRBV6-2/TRBV6-3
CATSRDQQSLVFF | 13 | TRBJ2-2 | TRBV15
CASRSTSGGSDTQYF | 15 | TRBJ2-3 | TRBV7-9
CASSPRVRAYEQYF | 14 | TRBJ2-7 | TRBV7-2
CASAASGGMNTGELFF | 16 | TRBJ2-2 | TRBV5-1
CSAPSYRDNEQFF | 13 | TRBJ2-1 | TRBV20-1
CASSLVTLLNYGYTF | 15 | TRBJ1-2 | TRBV5-6
CSVEPRTDGTDTQYF | 15 | TRBJ2-3 | TRBV29-1
CASTLTTFLRYNEQFF | 16 | TRBJ2-1 | TRBV2
CSAPLTRREQFF | 12 | TRBJ2-1 | TRBV20-1
CASMRDRGRAGNQPQHF | 17 | TRBJ1-5 | TRBV2
CASSLSTVPYEQYF | 14 | TRBJ2-7 | TRBV27
CASSRLGTGIQETQYF | 16 | TRBJ2-5 | TRBV7-3
CASSLIMRGTGELFF | 15 | TRBJ2-2 | TRBV5-1
CATSPDPGRNTEAFF | 15 | TRBJ1-1 | TRBV15
CATSRSDFYNEQFF | 14 | TRBJ2-1 | TRBV15
CASSNTPGPEAFF | 13 | TRBJ1-1 | TRBV12-3/TRBV12-4
CASSQAIGRLYGYTF | 15 | TRBJ1-2 | TRBV4-2
CASSLVGRYSYEQYF | 15 | TRBJ2-7 | TRBV5-1
CASSLELRYEQYF | 13 | TRBJ2-7 | TRBV7-2
CASSLTGPGSSGNTIYF | 17 | TRBJ1-3 | TRBV5-1
CASSLGRGPYNEQFF | 15 | TRBJ2-1 | TRBV5-5
CATSRGGALGEQYF | 14 | TRBJ2-7 | TRBV15
CASSFQGAEYGYTF | 14 | TRBJ1-2 | TRBV5-1
CASSYYRENTEAFF | 14 | TRBJ1-1 | TRBV6-5
CSPLGWTHVQNTEAFF | 16 | TRBJ1-1 | TRBV20-1
CSARVQQNTEAFF | 13 | TRBJ1-1 | TRBV20-1
CASRRRTSGGYNEQFF | 16 | TRBJ2-1 | TRBV2
CASTKGGLGIRELFF | 15 | TRBJ2-2 | TRBV6-1